In this sample, the clone carrying this T cell receptor (beta chain) turned up once. Its specificity is not known. The data were obtained in a study of shared clonotypes between healthy human individuals. Overall study results and limits: An anticipated effect of sequencing depth on clonotype sharing among donors was recognized.

CDR3 length: 12 amino acids. The germline V and J ends were trimmed by 1 base and 11 bases, with 9 bases remaining between them. Germline V CDR1 and CDR2: SEHNR, FQNEAQ (reference sequence). Profiling relied on immunoSEQ multiplex PCR, and the TCRdb table lists in-frame clones only, not all of them. The sample includes approximately 640,000 clones, roughly 91% of them seen just once. The receptor comes from a man between 18 and 35 years old in good health. Some clones in this sample may be carry-over from other donors' samples. V is TRBV7-9 and J is TRBJ2-1; tentatively, D is TRBD1 (6 bases). Sequenced: memory CD8+ T cells from PBMCs. Subset defined: CD45RO+ cells pooled with CCR7-negative TemRA cells. CDR3 nucleotides: TGTGCCAGCAGCTTAGGGGACACGCAGCAGTTCTTC. Translated, it gives CASSLGDTQQFF.